This entry concerns a single T cell receptor (beta chain). Its antigen remains unknown. This record comes from a study of T cell responses to AZD1222 COVID-19 vaccine. Study results and limitations: The repertoires were collected only after the peak T cell response.

The table came from immunoSEQ multiplex PCR; TCRdb's copy has only in-frame clones and leaves some out. The repertoire consists of under 150,000 clones, with just over 90% occurring once and the leading ten covering 5.1%. Losses at the gene ends were 9 bases for V and 4 bases for J; bases not matched to a gene: 12. The germline V gene encodes CDR1 LNHDA and CDR2 SQIVND (reference sequence). CDR3 length equals 15 residues. The starting material was peripheral blood, obtained on day 0 of AZD1222 vaccination. The sequence was obtained from an adult in good health. The gene calls are TRBV19 and TRBJ1-2; 9 bases are a match to TRBD1. CDR3 nucleotides: TGTGCCAGCCGACAGGGGGGCCCGATTAGCTATGGCTACACCTTC. It encodes CASRQGGPISYGYTF.